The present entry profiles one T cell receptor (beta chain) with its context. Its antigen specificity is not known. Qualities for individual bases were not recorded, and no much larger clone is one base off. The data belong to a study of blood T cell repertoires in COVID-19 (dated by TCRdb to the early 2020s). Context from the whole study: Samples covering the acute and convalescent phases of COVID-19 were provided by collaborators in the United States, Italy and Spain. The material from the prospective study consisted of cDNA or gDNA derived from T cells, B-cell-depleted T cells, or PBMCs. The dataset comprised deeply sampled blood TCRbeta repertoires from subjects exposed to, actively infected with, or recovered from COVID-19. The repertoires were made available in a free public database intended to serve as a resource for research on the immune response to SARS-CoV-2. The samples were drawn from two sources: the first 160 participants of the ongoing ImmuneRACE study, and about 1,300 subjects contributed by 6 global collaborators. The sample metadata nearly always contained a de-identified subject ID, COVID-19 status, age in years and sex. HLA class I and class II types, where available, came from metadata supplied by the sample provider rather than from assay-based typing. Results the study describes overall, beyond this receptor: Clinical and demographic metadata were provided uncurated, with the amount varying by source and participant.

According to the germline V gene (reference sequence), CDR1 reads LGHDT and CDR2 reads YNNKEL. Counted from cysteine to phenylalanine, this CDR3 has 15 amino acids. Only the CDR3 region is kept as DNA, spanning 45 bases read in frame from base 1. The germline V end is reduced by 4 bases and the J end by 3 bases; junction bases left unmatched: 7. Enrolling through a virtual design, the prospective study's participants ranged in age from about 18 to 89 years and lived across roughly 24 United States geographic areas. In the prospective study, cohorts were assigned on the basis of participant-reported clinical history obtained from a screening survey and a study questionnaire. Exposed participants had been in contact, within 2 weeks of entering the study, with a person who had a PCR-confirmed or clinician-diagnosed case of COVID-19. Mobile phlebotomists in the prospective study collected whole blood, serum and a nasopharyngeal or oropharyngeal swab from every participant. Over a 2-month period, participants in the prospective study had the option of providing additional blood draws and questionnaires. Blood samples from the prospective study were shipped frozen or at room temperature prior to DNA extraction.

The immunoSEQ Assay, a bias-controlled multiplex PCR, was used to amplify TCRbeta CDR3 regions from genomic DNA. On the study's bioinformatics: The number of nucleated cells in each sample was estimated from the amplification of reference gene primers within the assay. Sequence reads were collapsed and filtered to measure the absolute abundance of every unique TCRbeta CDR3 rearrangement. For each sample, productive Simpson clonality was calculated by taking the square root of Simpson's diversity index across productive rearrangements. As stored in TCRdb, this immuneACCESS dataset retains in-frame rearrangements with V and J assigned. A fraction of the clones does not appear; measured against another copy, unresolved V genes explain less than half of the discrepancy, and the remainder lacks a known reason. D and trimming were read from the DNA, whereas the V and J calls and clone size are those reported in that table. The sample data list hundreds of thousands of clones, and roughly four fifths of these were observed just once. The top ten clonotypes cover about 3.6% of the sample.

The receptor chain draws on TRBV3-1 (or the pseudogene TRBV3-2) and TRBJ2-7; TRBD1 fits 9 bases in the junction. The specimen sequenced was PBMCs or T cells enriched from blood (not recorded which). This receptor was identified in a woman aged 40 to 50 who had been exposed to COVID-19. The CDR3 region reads CASSLRRTGDYEQYF. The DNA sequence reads TGTGCCAGCAGCCTTAGAAGGACAGGGGACTACGAGCAGTACTTC.